A single sample is the source of the 8 T cell receptor beta chains below, sequenced in a study of blood T cell repertoires in COVID-19. The data were produced by immunoSEQ multiplex PCR, yet TCRdb's version contains in-frame clones alone and is incomplete. This table has about 130,000 clones, 60% to 80% appearing once. Input material: peripheral blood. These TCRs come from a man aged 55 to 70 who had recovered from COVID-19.

The chain couples TRBV9 to TRBJ2-3, with D possibly TRBD1 on 6 matching bases. With 3 bases removed from V and 4 bases from J, the gap between germline ends came to 15 bases. This CDR3 comprises 15 residues. The germline V gene has CDR1 SGDLS and CDR2 YYNGEE. As DNA, the CDR3 is TGTGCCAGCAGCGCCCCCACAGGGATCCCAGATACGCAGTATTTT. Protein: CASSAPTGIPDTQYF.

Comment on this clone: The sample has other DNA sequences that encode this CDR3 too. J is TRBJ1-2 and V is TRBV29-1; a weak D match, TRBD1 (5 bases). V was shortened by 7 bases and J by 3 bases, with 12 bases between the two germline ends. This CDR3 region has 12 residues. Per germline, CDR1 SQVTM and CDR2 ANQGSEA. The DNA for the CDR3 is TGCAGCGGTGGGGGAGGGGACTATGGCTACACCTTC. Protein product: CSGGGGDYGYTF. Looking up the rest from reference TRBV29-1 and TRBJ1-2 gives the full variable domain: SAVISQKPSRDICQRGTSLTIQCQVDSQVTMMFWYRQQPGQSLTLIATANQGSEATYESGFVIDKFPISRPNLTFSTLTVSNMSPEDSSIYLCSGGGGDYGYTFGSGTRLTVV.

The CDR3 sequence is CASSLAEGISNQPQHF. The CDR3 DNA follows: TGTGCCAGCAGCTTAGCGGAGGGGATTTCGAATCAGCCCCAGCATTTT. The V call is TRBV7-8, the J call TRBJ1-5; TRBD1 might be the D (5 bases). The ends were cut back, 0 bases at V and 4 bases at J, with 13 bases in the middle. The CDR3 is 16 residues long. The germline V gene has CDR1 SGHVS and CDR2 FQNEAQ.

J is TRBJ1-4 and V is TRBV19; TRBD1 matches at 8 bases. V was pared by 5 bases and J by 7 bases, with 9 bases of the junction left unmatched. This CDR3 comprises 15 residues. Germline CDR1 LNHDA, CDR2 SQIVND (reference sequence). The CDR3 loop reads CASSPGTGTGEKLFF. The DNA for the CDR3 is TGTGCCAGTAGTCCCGGGACAGGTACGGGTGAAAAACTGTTTTTT.

The chain recombines TRBV4-2 with TRBJ2-1, with a weak D call TRBD1 (6 bases). V was pared by 1 base and J by 5 bases, with 15 bases between. Looked up from germline, CDR1 is LGHNA and CDR2 is YNFKEQ. CDR3 length equals 16 residues. Written as DNA, the CDR3 is TGTGCCAGCAGCCAAGTCGGCGGACAGTCCAACAATGAGCAGTTCTTC. Translating it yields CASSQVGGQSNNEQFF.

The chain carries TRBV7-3 and TRBJ2-6; 7 nucleotides line up with TRBD2. The CDR3 consists of 17 residues. Germline CDR1 SGHTA, CDR2 FQGTGA. Germline trimming cut 4 bases from V and 2 bases from J; bases unmatched to any gene: 8. Written as DNA, the CDR3 is TGTGCCAGCAGCTCCCCGGGAGGAATGGCTGGGGCCAACGTCCTGACTTTC. It translates to CASSSPGGMAGANVLTF.

V usage is TRBV20-1 and J usage is TRBJ1-5; D is perhaps TRBD1 (5 bases). V was shortened by 3 bases and J by 4 bases, with 10 bases between the two germline ends. This CDR3 spans 13 amino acids. The germline gives CDR1 DFQATT, CDR2 SNEGSKA (reference sequence). The chain's CDR3 is CSASRQGNQPQHF. In DNA form, the CDR3 reads TGCAGTGCTAGTCGGCAGGGTAATCAGCCCCAGCATTTT.

The rearrangement joins TRBV11-2 to TRBJ2-2; a possible D gene is TRBD2 (5 bases). This CDR3 has 16 residues. The germline gives CDR1 SGHAT, CDR2 FQNNGV. V lost 2 bases to trimming and J lost 0 bases, with 10 bases between them. The CDR3 bases are TGTGCCAGCAGCTTAAGTGGGAGCCCGAACACCGGGGAGCTGTTTTTT. It specifies CASSLSGSPNTGELFF. The complete variable domain, with remaining parts taken from reference TRBV11-2 and TRBJ2-2, reads EAGVAQSPRYKIIEKRQSVAFWCNPISGHATLYWYQQILGQGPKLLIQFQNNGVVDDSQLPKDRFSAERLKGVDSTLKIQPAKLEDSAVYLCASSLSGSPNTGELFFGEGSRLTVL.